A selection of T cell receptor beta chains follows, all from one sample in a study of blood T cell repertoires in COVID-19. Measured with immunoSEQ multiplex PCR; TCRdb has only the in-frame clones, and not every one. The sample contains over 70,000 clones, about 85% of which appear only once. The sequencing sample was made of peripheral blood. Receptor source: a man aged 55 to 70 with COVID-19, enrolled during active disease. Both conserved end residues are part of each CDR3. Fields, in order: D gene, V gene, J gene, clone size, CDR3 DNA, CDR3 protein. The D gene is left open where the match is weak. Some rows have no size entry. The others give once, few or many, or a class for an expanded clone.

.	TRBV3-1/TRBV3-2	TRBJ1-1	.	TGTGCCAGCAGCTCCTCTACCCATTTCGGTGAAGCTTTCTTT	CASSSSTHFGEAFF
TRBD1	TRBV12-3/TRBV12-4	TRBJ1-2	.	TGTGCCAGCAGTCGACAGGGCACCTATGGCTACACCTTC	CASSRQGTYGYTF
.	TRBV19	TRBJ1-2	.	TGTGCCAGTAGTATCACCGGGATCTATGGCTACACCTTC	CASSITGIYGYTF
.	TRBV3-1/TRBV3-2	TRBJ1-5	.	TGTGCCAGCAGCCAAGATGGCAGGGTACAGCCCCAGCATTTT	CASSQDGRVQPQHF
TRBD2	TRBV2	TRBJ2-2	.	TGTGCCAGCAAAGGACTAGCGGGGGGGCCAGAGGCCGGGGAGCTGTTTTTT	CASKGLAGGPEAGELFF
.	TRBV6-2/TRBV6-3	TRBJ1-4	.	TGTGCCAGCCGCCCCAGGAGGGGTGAAAAACTGTTTTTT	CASRPRRGEKLFF
.	TRBV6-5	TRBJ1-5	few	TGTGCCAGCACCGCAACGGTGGCGGCCCCGTCCCAGCATTTT	CASTATVAAPSQHF
.	TRBV10-3	TRBJ2-1	.	TGTGCCATCAGTGGAGGGAGAACAGACTACAATGAGCAGTTCTTC	CAISGGRTDYNEQFF
.	TRBV5-1	TRBJ2-7	.	TGCGCCAGCAGCTTGGGGACAGCCTCCTACGAGCAGTACTTC	CASSLGTASYEQYF
.	TRBV9	TRBJ1-6	.	TGTGCCAGCAGCGCCCTCCGGGAAAAGGTCAATTCACCCCTCCACTTT	CASSALREKVNSPLHF
TRBD2	TRBV29-1	TRBJ2-2	.	TGCAGCGTGCGCCTAGGACTAGCGGGGGGCCCCTTTATCGTAACCGGGGAGCTGTTTTTT	CSVRLGLAGGPFIVTGELFF
.	TRBV19	TRBJ1-3	.	TGTGCCAGTATCCCCCGGACTGAACCTGGAAACACCATATATTTT	CASIPRTEPGNTIYF
TRBD2	TRBV7-2	TRBJ2-5	.	TGTGCCAGCAGCTCCTTAGCGGGGGGGCCCGGGGAGACCCAGTACTTC	CASSSLAGGPGETQYF
.	TRBV12-3/TRBV12-4	TRBJ2-3	.	TGTGCCAGCAGTATAGGGAGAGATACGCAGTATTTT	CASSIGRDTQYF
.	TRBV14	TRBJ1-5	few	TGTGCCAGCAGCCAAGTACAGGGACAGCCCCAGCATTTT	CASSQVQGQPQHF
.	TRBV19	TRBJ1-2	.	TGTGCCAGTAGTATTTTAACAGGGCTAAACTATGGCTACACCTTC	CASSILTGLNYGYTF
.	TRBV6-5	TRBJ2-1	.	TGTGCCAGCAGCCCCGGGACGGGCGGGGAGAATGAGCAGTTCTTC	CASSPGTGGENEQFF
TRBD1	TRBV11-2	TRBJ2-5	.	TGTGCCAGCAGCCCCGGGACAGGGAGGCAAGAGACCCAGTACTTC	CASSPGTGRQETQYF
.	TRBV5-4	TRBJ1-2	once	TGTGCCAGCAGCCCGAGAGAGGGATCCTATGGCTACACCTTC	CASSPREGSYGYTF
TRBD1	TRBV6-6	TRBJ1-4	.	TGTGCCAGCAGTACAGGGGGAGGTGAAAAACTGTTTTTT	CASSTGGGEKLFF
.	TRBV5-4	TRBJ1-3	few	TGTGCCAGCAGCTTGGCAGGGATGAACTCTGGAAACACCATATATTTT	CASSLAGMNSGNTIYF
TRBD1	TRBV5-1	TRBJ2-5	.	TGCGCCAGCAGCTTTACAGGGGGCGCGGAGACCCAGTACTTC	CASSFTGGAETQYF
.	TRBV5-4	TRBJ2-7	.	TGTGCCAGCAGCCCCGGCGGGGTTGGGGAGCAGTACTTC	CASSPGGVGEQYF
.	TRBV28	TRBJ1-2	.	TGTGCCAGCAGTTTAGTCAGCGGGCGCGGCTACACCTTC	CASSLVSGRGYTF